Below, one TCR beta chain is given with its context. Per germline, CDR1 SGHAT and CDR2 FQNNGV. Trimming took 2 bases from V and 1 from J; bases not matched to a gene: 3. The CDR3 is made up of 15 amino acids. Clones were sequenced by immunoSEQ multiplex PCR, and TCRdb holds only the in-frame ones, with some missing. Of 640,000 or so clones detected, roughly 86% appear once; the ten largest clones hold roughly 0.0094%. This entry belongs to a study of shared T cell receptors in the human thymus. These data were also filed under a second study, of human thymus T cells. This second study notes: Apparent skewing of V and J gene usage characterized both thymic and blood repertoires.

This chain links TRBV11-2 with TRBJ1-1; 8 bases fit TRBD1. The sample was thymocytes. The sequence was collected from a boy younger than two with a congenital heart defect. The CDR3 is CASSLQGAANTEAFF. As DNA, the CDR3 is TGTGCCAGCAGCTTACAGGGGGCTGCGAACACTGAAGCTTTCTTT.